This T cell receptor beta chain stems from a study of spatial heterogeneity in lung cancer. Study results and caveats: Mutation counts in tumors were tracked by counts of expanded intratumoral alpha and beta TCRs.

With regard to this clonotype: Its cognate antigen is unknown.

Documented time point: sample taken at primary tumor resection. The input material, whole RNA from tumor, nontumor lung or frozen PBMC, was sequenced unsorted. Germline V gives CDR1 MDHEN, CDR2 SYDVKM. The CDR3 loop spans 15 amino acids. V was trimmed by 7 bases and J by 6 bases, leaving 21 bases between them. TCRdb reanalysed the 5' RACE reads using MiXCR and keeps one entry per CDR3 protein. The table includes over 25,000 distinct CDR3 sequences, roughly 7.1% detected once. The sequence was collected from a male donor with early-stage non-small cell lung cancer. This chain connects TRBV28 to TRBJ1-2; TRBD1 is a possible D gene (6 bases). The material was lung tumor tissue, obtained at surgery. As DNA, the CDR3 is TGTGCCAGCACCCTAACCAATGCGGGGGCGCATGGCTACACCTTC. As protein: CASTLTNAGAHGYTF.